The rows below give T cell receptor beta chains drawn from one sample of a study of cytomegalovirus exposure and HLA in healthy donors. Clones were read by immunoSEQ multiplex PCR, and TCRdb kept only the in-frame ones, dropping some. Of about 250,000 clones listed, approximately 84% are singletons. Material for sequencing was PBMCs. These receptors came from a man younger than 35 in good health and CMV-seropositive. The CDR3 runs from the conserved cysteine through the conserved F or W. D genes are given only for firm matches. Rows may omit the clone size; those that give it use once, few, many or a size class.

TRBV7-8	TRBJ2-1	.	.	TGTGCCAGCAGCTTAGTGGCTAGCGAGAAGTTCTTC	CASSLVASEKFF
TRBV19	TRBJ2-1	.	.	TGTGCCAGTAGTATCGCCAGGGGAATAAACATGGTTGAGCAGTTCTTC	CASSIARGINMVEQFF
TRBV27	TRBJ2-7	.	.	TGTGCCAGCAGTTTAAGGGGACTTAGCTCCTACGAGCAGTACTTC	CASSLRGLSSYEQYF
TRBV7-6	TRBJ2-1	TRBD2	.	TGTGCCAGCAGCTTAGGGGCTAGCGGCTACAATGAGCAGTTCTTC	CASSLGASGYNEQFF
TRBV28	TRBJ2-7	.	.	TGTGCCAGCAGTTTGGCTGGGGAGTCCTACGAGCAGTACTTC	CASSLAGESYEQYF
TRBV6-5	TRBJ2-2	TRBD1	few	TGTGCCAGCAGTTACGGGGGACAGTATAACACCGGGGAGCTGTTTTTT	CASSYGGQYNTGELFF
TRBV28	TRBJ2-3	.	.	TGTGCCAGTCGCATCGGGGGTCGCACAGATACGCAGTATTTT	CASRIGGRTDTQYF
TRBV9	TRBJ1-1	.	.	TGTGCCAGCAGCGCAGGATCAGACGCAAACACTGAAGCTTTCTTT	CASSAGSDANTEAFF
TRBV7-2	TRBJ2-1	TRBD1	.	TGTGCCAGCAGCCCTATCCACGGACAGGCCCTAAATGAGCAGTTCTTC	CASSPIHGQALNEQFF
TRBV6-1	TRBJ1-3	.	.	TGTGCCAGCAGTGGTCGGGGAATCGGAAACACCATATATTTT	CASSGRGIGNTIYF
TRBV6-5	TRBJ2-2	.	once	TGTGCCAGCAGCCGGGACCGAAGTCTGGTAGAGCTGTTTTTT	CASSRDRSLVELFF
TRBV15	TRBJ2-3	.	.	TGTGCCACCAGCAGAGTTATGGGAGATACGCAGTATTTT	CATSRVMGDTQYF
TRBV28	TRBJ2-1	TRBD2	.	TGTGCCAGCAGTTTACTCACTTCGGGACTAGCGGGGGTAGGTAATGAGCAGTTCTTC	CASSLLTSGLAGVGNEQFF
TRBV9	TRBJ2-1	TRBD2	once	TGTGCCAGCAGCGCAGTAGCGGGTAAGGCTAATGAGCAGTTCTTC	CASSAVAGKANEQFF
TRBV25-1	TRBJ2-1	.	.	TGTGCCAGCAGCGTCGGGCTCAGCTCCTACAATGAGCAGTTCTTC	CASSVGLSSYNEQFF
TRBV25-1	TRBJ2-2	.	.	TGTGCCGCCCCTCACCAGGGGAACACCGGGGAGCTGTTTTTT	CAAPHQGNTGELFF
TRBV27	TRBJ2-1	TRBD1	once	TGTGCCAGCAGTTTAGGGGACAGGGGGTCCTACAATGAGCAGTTCTTC	CASSLGDRGSYNEQFF
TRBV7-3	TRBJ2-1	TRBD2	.	TGTGCCAGCAGCTTGGCTAGCGGGCCGAGCTCCTACAATGAGCAGTTCTTC	CASSLASGPSSYNEQFF
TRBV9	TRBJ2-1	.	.	TGTGCCAGCAGCGTAGAGAGCGGGCGGACAGACTACAATGAGCAGTTCTTC	CASSVESGRTDYNEQFF
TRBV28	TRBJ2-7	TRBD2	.	TGTGCCAGCAGCCAACTAGCGTACTCCTACGAGCAGTACTTC	CASSQLAYSYEQYF
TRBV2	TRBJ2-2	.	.	TGTGCCAGCAGTGATGCCGGGGGAACCGGGGAGCTGTTTTTT	CASSDAGGTGELFF
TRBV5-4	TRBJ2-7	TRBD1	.	TGTGCCAGCAGCTTTGGGACAGGGAGCTCCTACGAGCAGTACTTC	CASSFGTGSSYEQYF
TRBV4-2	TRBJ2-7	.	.	TGTGCCAGCAGCCGAGGCCCTACCGAGCAGTACTTC	CASSRGPTEQYF
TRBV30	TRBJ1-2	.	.	TGTGCCTGGAGTAGAATGGGCCGTGGCTACACCTTC	CAWSRMGRGYTF
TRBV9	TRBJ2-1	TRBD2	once	TGTGCCAGCAGCGTTAGCGGGAGCGTAGATGAGCAGTTCTTC	CASSVSGSVDEQFF
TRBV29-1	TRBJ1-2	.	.	TGCAGCGTCCAACAGTCATACGGGACATATGGCTACACCTTC	CSVQQSYGTYGYTF
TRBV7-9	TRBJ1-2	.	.	TGTGCCAGCAGCTTGGGAGAGGTTCTTGGTGGCTACACCTTC	CASSLGEVLGGYTF
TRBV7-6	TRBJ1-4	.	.	TGTGCCAGCAGCTTAGAGGGATGGGCGGCTAATGAAAAACTGTTTTTT	CASSLEGWAANEKLFF
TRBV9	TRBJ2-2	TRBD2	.	TGTGCCAGCAGCGTAGAGCTAGCGGGGATTAAAAGGAACACCGGGGAGCTGTTTTTT	CASSVELAGIKRNTGELFF